This T cell receptor (beta chain) was profiled in a study of blood T cell repertoires in COVID-19. The overall study: PBMCs, B-cell-depleted T cells, or T cells provided the cDNA or gDNA that made up the material.

Only in-frame clones appear in the TCRdb table, and some are missing; sequencing was by immunoSEQ multiplex PCR. This sample has 240,000 or so clones, with approximately 84% found just once. In terms of age and location, participants ranged from roughly 18 to 89 years and lived in about two dozen US areas. Between the trimmed V and J ends, which lost 4 bases and 8 bases, there was a span of 15 bases. Germline loops: CDR1 LGHDT, CDR2 YNNKEL (reference sequence). The CDR3 extends over 14 amino acids. This sequence joins TRBV3-1 (or the pseudogene TRBV3-2) and TRBJ2-1, with D possibly matching TRBD2 (6 bases). The receptor was isolated from a woman between 35 and 50 years old with acute COVID-19. The sequenced sample consisted of PBMCs or T cells enriched from blood (not recorded which). The CDR3 bases are TGTGCCAGCAGCCCAAGCGGCACTAGCCATGAGCAGTTCTTC. Its protein is CASSPSGTSHEQFF.